A selection of T cell receptor beta chains follows, all from one sample in a study of PD-L1 blockade in urothelial cancer. The repertoire was sequenced with immunoSEQ multiplex PCR; TCRdb's copy has only in-frame clones and lacks some. This sample has about 88,000 clones, with roughly 90% found just once. The sequenced sample was PBMCs, obtained around atezolizumab (anti-PD-L1) treatment. Source of these receptors: a man aged 60 to 75 with urothelial cancer. CDR3s include the opening cysteine and the closing phenylalanine or tryptophan. The order of the fields is V gene, clone size, J gene, D gene, CDR3 DNA, CDR3 protein. D genes are given only for firm matches. Where a row states a size, it is once, few, many or the class of an expanded clone; other rows omit it.

TRBV7-8	NA	TRBJ2-5	TRBD2	TGTGCCAGCAGCTTAGGTGGGACTAGCGGGAGGACCCAAGAGACCCAGTACTTC	CASSLGGTSGRTQETQYF
TRBV11-1	NA	TRBJ2-1	NA	TGTGCCAGCAGCTTAGAGGGACTGAATGAGCAGTTCTTC	CASSLEGLNEQFF
TRBV13	NA	TRBJ2-1	TRBD2	TGTGCCAGCAGCTCCCCGGGGGCGGGAGGGCGCGAGCAGTTCTTC	CASSSPGAGGREQFF
TRBV10-2	NA	TRBJ1-5	TRBD1	TGCGCCAGCAGTGACCTGGGACAGGGTCCCAATCAGCCCCAGCATTTT	CASSDLGQGPNQPQHF
TRBV30	NA	TRBJ2-7	NA	TGTGCCTGGAGTGAGGGGTTTACCTACGAGCAGTACTTC	CAWSEGFTYEQYF
TRBV5-1	NA	TRBJ2-7	TRBD2	TGCGCCAGCAGCTTGGACGGGGGGGTAGACGAGCAGTACTTC	CASSLDGGVDEQYF
TRBV9	NA	TRBJ2-1	NA	TGTGCCAGCAGCGTCGCTAGCTCCTATGAGCAGTTCTTC	CASSVASSYEQFF
TRBV25-1	NA	TRBJ2-3	TRBD2	TGTGCCAGCAGTGATAGTCTAGCGGGAGATACGCAGTATTTT	CASSDSLAGDTQYF
TRBV27	NA	TRBJ1-2	TRBD1	TGTGCCAGCAGACCCCAGGACAGGGCGTATGGCTACACCTTC	CASRPQDRAYGYTF
TRBV5-1	NA	TRBJ1-1	TRBD1	TGCGCCAGCAGCTCTGGACAGGGGATGAACACTGAAGCTTTCTTT	CASSSGQGMNTEAFF
TRBV5-6	once	TRBJ2-7	TRBD2	TGTGCCAGCAACCGACAGGGACTAGCGGATAGCGAGCAGTACTTC	CASNRQGLADSEQYF
TRBV4-1	NA	TRBJ2-7	NA	TGCGCCAGCAGCCGCGACTACCTAAACTACGAGCAGTACTTC	CASSRDYLNYEQYF
TRBV9	NA	TRBJ2-1	TRBD2	TGTGCCAGCAGCGCCGGCCAACTAGCGGGCTCCTACAATGAGCAGTTCTTC	CASSAGQLAGSYNEQFF
TRBV5-1	NA	TRBJ2-5	TRBD2	TGCGCCAGCAGCTTCGGGATAGCGGGGGAACAAGAGACCCAGTACTTC	CASSFGIAGEQETQYF
TRBV5-1	few	TRBJ2-7	NA	TGCGCCAGCAGCTTGGACAGGGCCTACGAGCAGTACTTC	CASSLDRAYEQYF
TRBV6-6	once	TRBJ2-5	NA	TGTGCCAGCAGTTACTCGAAGGGGGTCCAAGAGACCCAGTACTTC	CASSYSKGVQETQYF
TRBV11-3	NA	TRBJ2-7	TRBD1	TGTGCCAGCAGCCCCGGCGGTGACAGGGAGTTTGGGCAGTACTTC	CASSPGGDREFGQYF
TRBV6-6	NA	TRBJ1-5	TRBD1	TGTGCCAGCAGGACAGGGGGCGCGGACAATCAGCCCCAGCATTTT	CASRTGGADNQPQHF
TRBV5-1	NA	TRBJ2-2	NA	TGCGCCAGCAGCCCCGCGAACACCGGGGAGCTGTTTTTT	CASSPANTGELFF
TRBV15	NA	TRBJ1-2	NA	TGTGCCACCAGCAGACAGAGGGCTGGCTACACCTTC	CATSRQRAGYTF
TRBV6-5	NA	TRBJ2-7	TRBD1	TGTGCCAGCAGCCACCTAGGAGACAGGGGAGACGAGCAGTACTTC	CASSHLGDRGDEQYF
TRBV28	NA	TRBJ2-5	NA	TGTGCCAGCAGTTTACGAGGGTTCCAAGAGACCCAGTACTTC	CASSLRGFQETQYF
TRBV6-6	NA	TRBJ2-1	TRBD1	TGTGCCAGCAGTCCCGCCGGGACAGGGATCGACAATGAGCAGTTCTTC	CASSPAGTGIDNEQFF
TRBV7-2	NA	TRBJ2-3	TRBD2	TGTGCCAGCAGCTTACATCGACTAGCGGGAGTACAGTATTTT	CASSLHRLAGVQYF
TRBV7-9	NA	TRBJ1-3	NA	TGTGCCAGCAGCTTACTTATCTCTGGAAACACCATATATTTT	CASSLLISGNTIYF